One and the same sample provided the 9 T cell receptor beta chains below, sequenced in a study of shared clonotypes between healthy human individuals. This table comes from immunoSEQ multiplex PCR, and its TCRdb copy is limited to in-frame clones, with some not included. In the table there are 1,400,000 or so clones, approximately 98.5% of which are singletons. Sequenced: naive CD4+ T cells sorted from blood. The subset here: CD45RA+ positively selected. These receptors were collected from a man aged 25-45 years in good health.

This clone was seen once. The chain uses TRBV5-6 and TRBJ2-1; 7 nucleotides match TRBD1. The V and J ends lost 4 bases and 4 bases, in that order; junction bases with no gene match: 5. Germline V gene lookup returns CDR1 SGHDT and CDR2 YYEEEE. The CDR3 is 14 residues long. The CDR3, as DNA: TGTGCCAGCAGCCGCGGACAGGATTACAATGAGCAGTTCTTC. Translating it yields CASSRGQDYNEQFF.

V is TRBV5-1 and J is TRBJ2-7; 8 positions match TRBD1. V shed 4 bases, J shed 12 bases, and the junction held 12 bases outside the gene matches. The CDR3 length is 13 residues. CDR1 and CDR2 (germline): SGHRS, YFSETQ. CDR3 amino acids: CASSPILRDRPYF. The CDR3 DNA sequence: TGCGCCAGCAGCCCGATTTTACGGGACAGGCCGTACTTC.

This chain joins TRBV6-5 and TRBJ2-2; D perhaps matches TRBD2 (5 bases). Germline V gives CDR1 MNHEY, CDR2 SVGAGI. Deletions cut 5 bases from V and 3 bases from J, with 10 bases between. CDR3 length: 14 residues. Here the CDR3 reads CASSPRVYTGELFF. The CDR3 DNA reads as TGTGCCAGCAGTCCGAGGGTTTACACCGGGGAGCTGTTTTTT.

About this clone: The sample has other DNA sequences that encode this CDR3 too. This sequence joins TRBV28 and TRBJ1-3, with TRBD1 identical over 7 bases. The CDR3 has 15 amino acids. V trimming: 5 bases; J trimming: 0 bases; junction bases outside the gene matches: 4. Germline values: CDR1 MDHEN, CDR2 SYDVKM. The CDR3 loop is CASSPRGSSGNTIYF. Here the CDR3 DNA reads TGTGCCAGCAGTCCCAGGGGGTCCTCTGGAAACACCATATATTTT.

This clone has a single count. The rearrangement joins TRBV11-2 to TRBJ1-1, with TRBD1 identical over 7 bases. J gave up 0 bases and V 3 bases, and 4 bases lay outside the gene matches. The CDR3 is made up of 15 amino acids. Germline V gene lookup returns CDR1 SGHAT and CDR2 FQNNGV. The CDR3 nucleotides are TGTGCCAGCAGCTTGTCGGGGACAGTGAACACTGAAGCTTTCTTT. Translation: CASSLSGTVNTEAFF.

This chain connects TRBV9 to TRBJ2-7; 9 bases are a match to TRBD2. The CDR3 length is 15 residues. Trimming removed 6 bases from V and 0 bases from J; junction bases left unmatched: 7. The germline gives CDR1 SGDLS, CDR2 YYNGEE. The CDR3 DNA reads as TGTGCCAGCATCTTAGCGGGAGCCCCCTCCTACGAGCAGTACTTC. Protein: CASILAGAPSYEQYF.

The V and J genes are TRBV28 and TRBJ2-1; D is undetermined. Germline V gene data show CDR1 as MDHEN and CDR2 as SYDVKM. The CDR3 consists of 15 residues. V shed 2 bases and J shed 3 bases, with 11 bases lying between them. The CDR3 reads CASSLIGQVYNEQFF. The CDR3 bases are TGTGCCAGCAGTTTAATCGGGCAGGTCTACAATGAGCAGTTCTTC.

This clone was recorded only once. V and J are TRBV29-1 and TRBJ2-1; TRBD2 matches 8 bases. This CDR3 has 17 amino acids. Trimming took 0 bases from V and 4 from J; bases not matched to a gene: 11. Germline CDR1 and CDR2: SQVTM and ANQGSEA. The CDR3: CSVEDPLLAGTYNEQFF. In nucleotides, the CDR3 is TGCAGCGTTGAAGATCCCCTTTTAGCGGGGACATACAATGAGCAGTTCTTC.

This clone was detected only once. In DNA form, the CDR3 reads TGTGCCTGGATCAGGACAGGGGGTAGCACAGATACGCAGTATTTT. Its translation is CAWIRTGGSTDTQYF. J is TRBJ2-3 and V is TRBV30; TRBD1 matches 10 bases. Germline-derived CDR1 and CDR2 are GTSNPN and SVGIG (reference sequence). J gave up 0 bases and V 4 bases, and 4 bases lay outside the gene matches. CDR3 length: 15 residues.